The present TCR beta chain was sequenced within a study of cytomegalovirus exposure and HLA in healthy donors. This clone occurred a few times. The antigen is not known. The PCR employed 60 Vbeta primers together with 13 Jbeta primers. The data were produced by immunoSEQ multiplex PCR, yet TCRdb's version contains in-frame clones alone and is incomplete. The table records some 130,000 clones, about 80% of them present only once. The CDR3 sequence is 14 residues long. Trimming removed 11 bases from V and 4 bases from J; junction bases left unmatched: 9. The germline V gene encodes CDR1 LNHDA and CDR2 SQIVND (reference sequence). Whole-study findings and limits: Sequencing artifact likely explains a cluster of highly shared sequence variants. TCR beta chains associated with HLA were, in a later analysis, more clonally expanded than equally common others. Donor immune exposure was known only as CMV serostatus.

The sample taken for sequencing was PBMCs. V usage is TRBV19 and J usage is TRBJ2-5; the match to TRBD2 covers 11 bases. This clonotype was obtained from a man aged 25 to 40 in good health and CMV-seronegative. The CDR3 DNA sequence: TGTGCCTCACGAGGCCTAGCGGGAGGAGAGACCCAGTACTTC. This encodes CASRGLAGGETQYF.